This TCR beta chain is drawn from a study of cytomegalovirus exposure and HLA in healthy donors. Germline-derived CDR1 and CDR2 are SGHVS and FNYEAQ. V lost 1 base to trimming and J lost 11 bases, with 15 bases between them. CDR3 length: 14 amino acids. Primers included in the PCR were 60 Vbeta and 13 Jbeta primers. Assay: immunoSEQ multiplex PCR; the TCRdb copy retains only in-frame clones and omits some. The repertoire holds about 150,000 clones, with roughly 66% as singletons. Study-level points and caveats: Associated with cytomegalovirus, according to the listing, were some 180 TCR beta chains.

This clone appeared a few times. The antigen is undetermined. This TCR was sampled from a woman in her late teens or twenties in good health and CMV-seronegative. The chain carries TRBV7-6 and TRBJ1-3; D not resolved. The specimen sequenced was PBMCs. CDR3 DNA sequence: TGTGCCAGCAGCTTAGGACGCACGCGGCCGGCCATATATTTT. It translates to CASSLGRTRPAIYF.